This passage covers 22 T cell receptor beta chains from one sample sequenced in a study of a mutant IDH1 vaccine in newly diagnosed glioma. The time point is: baseline, week 1 (first vaccination visit). This sample's treatment: pre-vaccination baseline after standard-of-care therapy. Measured with immunoSEQ multiplex PCR; TCRdb has only the in-frame clones, and not every one. Among 70,000 to 95,000 clones, roughly four fifths were seen once, and the ten largest hold about 5.3%. The starting material was PBMCs, obtained from a glioma patient treated with radiotherapy, temozolomide or both. The receptors were gathered from a man aged 35-49 years with glioma. Some clones in this sample may be carry-over from other donors' samples.

The chain employs TRBV6-6 and TRBJ1-2; no clear D. The ends were cut back, 2 bases at V and 7 bases at J, with 11 bases in the middle. This CDR3 has 13 residues. Per germline, CDR1 MNHNY and CDR2 SVGAGI (reference sequence). For the CDR3, the DNA is TGTGCCAGCAGTTACGAGGTCGCTTTTGGCTACACCTTC. It translates to CASSYEVAFGYTF.

The chain recombines TRBV10-3 with TRBJ2-1; D unclear. Germline V CDR1 and CDR2: ENHRY, SYGVKD. The length of the CDR3 is 14 residues. The V gene lost 0 bases and the J gene lost 10 bases, with 13 bases spanning the gap. DNA for the CDR3: TGTGCCATCAGTGAGTCTGAGTTATTAGGCGAGCAGTTCTTC. The encoded protein is CAISESELLGEQFF.

The chain couples TRBV7-6 to TRBJ1-6; D not certain. The CDR3 has 13 amino acids. Trimming shortened V by 4 bases and J by 5 bases, and 6 bases separated the two germline ends. Looked up from germline, CDR1 is SGHVS and CDR2 is FNYEAQ. CDR3 in amino acids: CASSSGNNSPLHF. The CDR3, as DNA: TGTGCCAGCAGCTCCGGCAATAATTCACCCCTCCACTTT.

The CDR3 sequence is CASSLGQAKLETQYF. The CDR3 nucleotides read TGCGCCAGCAGCTTGGGGCAGGCCAAGTTGGAGACCCAGTACTTC. V usage is TRBV5-1 and J usage is TRBJ2-5, with D uncertain. Trimming removed 0 bases from V and 5 bases from J, with 14 bases in between. The CDR3 is 15 residues long. Per germline, CDR1 SGHRS and CDR2 YFSETQ.

The chain has TRBV13 and TRBJ2-5, with 9 bases matching TRBD2. The CDR3 consists of 14 residues. Germline loops: CDR1 PRHDT, CDR2 FYEKMQ (reference sequence). V gave up 3 bases and J gave up 7 bases; unmatched junction bases: 6. DNA of the CDR3: TGTGCCAGCAGCTTGGGACTAGCCGCGGGGACCCAGTACTTC. This translates into CASSLGLAAGTQYF.

This chain links TRBV5-1 with TRBJ1-3; the D gene is possibly TRBD1 (5 bases). The CDR3 consists of 15 residues. With 0 bases removed from V and 2 bases from J, the gap between germline ends came to 9 bases. From germline, CDR1 is SGHRS and CDR2 YFSETQ. The CDR3: CASSLAGRAGNTIYF. In DNA form, the CDR3 reads TGCGCCAGCAGCTTGGCGGGCAGGGCTGGAAACACCATATATTTT.

This clone was recorded only once. The CDR3 DNA reads TGCGCCAGCAGCTTGATTGGGGTCGACTATGGCTACACCTTC. Translated, it gives CASSLIGVDYGYTF. The chain has TRBV5-1 and TRBJ1-2; D is ambiguous. V shed 1 base and J shed 3 bases, with 10 bases lying between them. CDR1 is SGHRS, CDR2 YFSETQ, per germline. The CDR3 has 14 residues.

The chain has TRBV5-1 and TRBJ1-6; perhaps TRBD1 as D (5 bases). Germline V gives CDR1 SGHRS, CDR2 YFSETQ. The CDR3 is 16 residues long. V shed 0 bases and J shed 10 bases, with 17 bases lying between them. CDR3 region: CASSLVSGRAGSPLHF. The CDR3 DNA reads as TGCGCCAGCAGCTTGGTGTCAGGGAGGGCTGGGTCACCCCTCCACTTT.

V usage is TRBV7-2 and J usage is TRBJ2-5; D is unresolved. CDR3 length: 12 residues. Trimming left V 5 bases short and J 7 bases short, with 11 bases between. Per germline, CDR1 SGHTA and CDR2 FQGNSA. CDR3 loop: CASSVSPMTQYF. The DNA of the CDR3 is TGTGCCAGCAGCGTTAGCCCTATGACCCAGTACTTC.

The chain uses TRBV7-9 and TRBJ1-1, with 7 nucleotides matching TRBD1. There are 14 residues in the CDR3. V gave up 7 bases and J gave up 0 bases; unmatched junction bases: 5. The V gene's germline CDR1 is SEHNR and CDR2 FQNEAQ (reference sequence). The CDR3 protein is CASTRQGMNTEAFF. Here the CDR3 DNA reads TGTGCCAGCACCCGACAGGGCATGAACACTGAAGCTTTCTTT.

The CDR3 is CASSMGAGDHNEQFF. For the CDR3, the DNA is TGTGCCAGTAGTATGGGGGCAGGGGACCACAATGAGCAGTTCTTC. J is TRBJ2-1 and V is TRBV19; D is possibly TRBD1 (6 bases). Trimming cost V 3 bases and J 5 bases, with 14 bases left between them. The CDR3 extends over 15 amino acids. The germline CDR1 and CDR2 sequences are LNHDA and SQIVND (reference sequence).

The chain uses TRBV7-9 and TRBJ2-3; D is uncertain. CDR3 length: 14 residues. Trimming took 0 bases from V and 6 from J, leaving 10 bases between them. Germline V gene data show CDR1 as SEHNR and CDR2 as FQNEAQ (reference sequence). The CDR3 region is CASSLAGIMDTQYF. CDR3 nucleotide sequence: TGTGCCAGCAGCTTAGCTGGAATAATGGATACGCAGTATTTT.

This sequence joins TRBV2 and TRBJ1-5; D uncertain. The CDR3 covers 15 residues. The germline CDR1 and CDR2 sequences are SNHLY and FYNNEI. Trimming cost V 7 bases and J 5 bases, with 18 bases left between them. The CDR3 DNA reads as TGTGCCAGCACCCCCCTGGAAGGTGGGGATCAGCCCCAGCATTTT. Amino acid sequence: CASTPLEGGDQPQHF. The entire variable domain, with the rest obtained from reference TRBV2 and TRBJ1-5, is as follows: EPEVTQTPSHQVTQMGQEVILRCVPISNHLYFYWYRQILGQKVEFLVSFYNNEISEKSEIFDDQFSVERPDGSNFTLKIRSTKLEDSAMYFCASTPLEGGDQPQHFGDGTRLSIL.

The chain combines TRBV4-2 with TRBJ2-6, with D uncertain. V was clipped by 4 bases and J by 2 bases, with 18 bases between them. Germline lookup yields CDR1 LGHNA and CDR2 YNFKEQ. The CDR3 has 18 amino acids. The CDR3 region is CASSPGSGAAAGANVLTF. CDR3 in DNA: TGTGCCAGCAGCCCTGGGTCAGGAGCCGCTGCTGGGGCCAACGTCCTGACTTTC.

This chain links TRBV29-1 with TRBJ2-1; D may be TRBD2 (6 bases). Germline CDR1 reads SQVTM; CDR2 reads ANQGSEA. There are 15 residues in the CDR3. The V gene lost 6 bases and the J gene lost 2 bases, with 17 bases spanning the gap. CDR3 sequence: CSVSGGAGAYNEQFF. CDR3 bases: TGCAGCGTGAGCGGCGGGGCCGGGGCCTACAATGAGCAGTTCTTC.

This clone was seen just once. This chain connects TRBV6-1 to TRBJ2-2, with D perhaps being TRBD1 or TRBD2 (5 bases each). The CDR3 spans 13 residues. V lost 6 bases and J lost 7, with 12 bases in between. Germline CDR1 MNHNS, CDR2 SASEGT. CDR3: CASRGPGYGELFF. DNA of the CDR3: TGTGCCAGCAGGGGACCAGGATACGGGGAGCTGTTTTTT.

This chain uses TRBV19 with TRBJ2-5; 7 bases are a match to TRBD2. With 5 bases clipped from V and 1 base from J, the junction kept 4 bases outside the gene matches. CDR3 length equals 14 residues. Germline CDR1 reads LNHDA; CDR2 reads SQIVND (reference sequence). CDR3 residues: CASSPRLAQETQYF. Here the CDR3 DNA reads TGTGCCAGTAGTCCTAGACTAGCCCAAGAGACCCAGTACTTC. Looking up the rest from reference TRBV19 and TRBJ2-5 gives the full variable domain: DGGITQSPKYLFRKEGQNVTLSCEQNLNHDAMYWYRQDPGQGLRLIYYSQIVNDFQKGDIAEGYSVSREKKESFPLTVTSAQKNPTAFYLCASSPRLAQETQYFGPGTRLLVL.

The chain uses TRBV10-3 and TRBJ1-1; maybe TRBD1 (6 bases). CDR1 is ENHRY, CDR2 SYGVKD, per germline. V was shortened by 9 bases and J by 0 bases, with 32 bases between the two germline ends. The CDR3 length is 20 residues. In nucleotides, the CDR3 is TGTGCCATTGGGCGCGGGGGCGAAGGGGTGCCGTCCCTCATGAACACTGAAGCTTTCTTT. It specifies CAIGRGGEGVPSLMNTEAFF.

The rearrangement uses TRBV6-1 and TRBJ1-5; D not certain. The germline V gene has CDR1 MNHNS and CDR2 SASEGT. Trimming left V 10 bases short and J 1 base short, with 14 bases between. CDR3 size: 14 residues. The CDR3 DNA sequence: TGTGCCACTCGCCCGCGAGGGAGCAATCAGCCCCAGCATTTT. Protein: CATRPRGSNQPQHF.

This chain joins TRBV30 and TRBJ1-6; D ambiguous. CDR1 GTSNPN and CDR2 SVGIG come from the germline V gene (reference sequence). CDR3 length: 13 residues. Trimming left V 1 base short and J 8 bases short, with 9 bases between. CDR3 amino acids: CAWSEQQDSPLHF. The CDR3 DNA follows: TGTGCCTGGAGTGAGCAGCAGGATTCACCCCTCCACTTT. Complete variable domain (other parts from reference TRBV30 and TRBJ1-6): SQTIHQWPATLVQPVGSPLSLECTVEGTSNPNLYWYRQAAGRGLQLLFYSVGIGQISSEVPQNLSASRPQDRQFILSSKKLLLSDSGFYLCAWSEQQDSPLHFGNGTRLTVT.

The chain uses TRBV27 and TRBJ2-7, with D perhaps matching TRBD1 or TRBD2 (5 bases each). This CDR3 region has 13 residues. Trimming removed 9 bases from V and 6 bases from J, with 18 bases in between. Per the germline V gene, CDR1 is MNHEY and CDR2 is SMNVEV (reference sequence). CDR3 DNA sequence: TGTGCCAGTAGGTGGGACCGAGGGACCGAGCAGTACTTC. As protein: CASRWDRGTEQYF.

The rearrangement links TRBV5-1 to TRBJ2-3, with 10 bases matching TRBD1. Germline trimming cut 7 bases from V and 4 bases from J; bases unmatched to any gene: 6. CDR3 length equals 14 residues. In germline, CDR1 is SGHRS, CDR2 YFSETQ. The CDR3 coding sequence is TGCGCCAGCCGAACCGGGACAGGGGCAGATACGCAGTATTTT. Amino acids: CASRTGTGADTQYF. Looking up the rest from reference TRBV5-1 and TRBJ2-3 gives the full variable domain: KAGVTQTPRYLIKTRGQQVTLSCSPISGHRSVSWYQQTPGQGLQFLFEYFSETQRNKGNFPGRFSGRQFSNSRSEMNVSTLELGDSALYLCASRTGTGADTQYFGPGTRLTVL.